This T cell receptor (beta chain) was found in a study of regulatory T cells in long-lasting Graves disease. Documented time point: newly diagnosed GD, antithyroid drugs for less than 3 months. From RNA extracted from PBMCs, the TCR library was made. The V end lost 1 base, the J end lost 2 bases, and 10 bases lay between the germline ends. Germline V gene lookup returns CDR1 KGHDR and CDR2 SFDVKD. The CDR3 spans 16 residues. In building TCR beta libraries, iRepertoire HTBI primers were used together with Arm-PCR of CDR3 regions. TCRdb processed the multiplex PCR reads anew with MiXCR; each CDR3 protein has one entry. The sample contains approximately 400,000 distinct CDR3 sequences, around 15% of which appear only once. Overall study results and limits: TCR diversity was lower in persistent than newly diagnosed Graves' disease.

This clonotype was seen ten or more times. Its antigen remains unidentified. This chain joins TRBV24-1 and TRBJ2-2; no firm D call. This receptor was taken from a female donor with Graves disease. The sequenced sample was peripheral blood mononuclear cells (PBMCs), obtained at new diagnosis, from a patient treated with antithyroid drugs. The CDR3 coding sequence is TGTGCCACCAGTGATTTCGTCGGCCCCAACACCGGGGAGCTGTTTTTT. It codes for CATSDFVGPNTGELFF.